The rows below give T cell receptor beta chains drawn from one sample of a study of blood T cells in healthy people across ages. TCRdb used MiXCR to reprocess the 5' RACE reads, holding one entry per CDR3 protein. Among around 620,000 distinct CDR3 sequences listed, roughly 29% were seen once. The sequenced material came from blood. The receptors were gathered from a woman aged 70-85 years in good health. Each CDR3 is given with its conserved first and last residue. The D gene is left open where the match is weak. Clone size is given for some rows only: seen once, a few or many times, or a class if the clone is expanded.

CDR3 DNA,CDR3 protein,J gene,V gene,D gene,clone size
TGTGCCAGCAACCGGGTCAACACTGAAGCTTTCTTT,CASNRVNTEAFF,TRBJ1-1,TRBV2,-,-
TGTGCCAGCTATACCACGGGACGGATTAATTCACCCCTCCACTTT,CASYTTGRINSPLHF,TRBJ1-6,TRBV6-1,-,few
TGTGCCACCAGCAGGCCCCAGGGAACTGAAGCTTTCTTT,CATSRPQGTEAFF,TRBJ1-1,TRBV15,-,-
TGTGCCAGCACAGGGTACACCGGGGAGCTGTTTTTT,CASTGYTGELFF,TRBJ2-2,TRBV7-9,-,few
TGTGCCAGCAGCTCAACGAACAACTATGGCTACACCTTC,CASSSTNNYGYTF,TRBJ1-2,TRBV7-9,-,-
TGTGCCAGCACCAGGACAGGGGAACACAATGAGCAGTTCTTC,CASTRTGEHNEQFF,TRBJ2-1,TRBV2,TRBD1,few
TGTGCCAGCAGCCCATGGGACGGGAGCGGTTCACCCCTCCACTTT,CASSPWDGSGSPLHF,TRBJ1-6,TRBV7-3,-,-
TGCAGTGCTAGAGATCTCCGGGACCAAGAGACCCAGTACTTC,CSARDLRDQETQYF,TRBJ2-5,TRBV20-1,-,-
TGCAGTGCTAGAACAGGGTCGGGAGAGACCCAGTACTTC,CSARTGSGETQYF,TRBJ2-5,TRBV20-1,-,few
TGTGCCAGCAACCTCCTAGCGGGGGGTTTTGAGCAGTTCTTC,CASNLLAGGFEQFF,TRBJ2-1,TRBV12-3/TRBV12-4,TRBD2,-
TGTGCCACGCACAGACTAGCGGGGTGCTACGAGCAGTACTTC,CATHRLAGCYEQYF,TRBJ2-7,TRBV21-1,-,many
TGTGCCATCAGTGACCCAGCGGGGGGGATCGGGGAGCTGTTTTTT,CAISDPAGGIGELFF,TRBJ2-2,TRBV10-3,TRBD2,few
TGTGCCAGTAGCGACAGGTGGAACACTGAAGCTTTCTTT,CASSDRWNTEAFF,TRBJ1-1,TRBV19,-,-
TGCAGCGTTGAAGATCGTGCTGGCTACACCTTC,CSVEDRAGYTF,TRBJ1-2,TRBV29-1,-,once
TGCAGCGTTGAGGGAGGGGGAAGGAACACCATATATTTT,CSVEGGGRNTIYF,TRBJ1-3,TRBV29-1,-,-
TGCAGTGCCCCGGATCCGGGACACGGGAGGACTGAAGCTTTCTTT,CSAPDPGHGRTEAFF,TRBJ1-1,TRBV20-1,-,-
TGTGCCAGCAGCGCCCGGGACAGACTGAACACTGAAGCTTTCTTT,CASSARDRLNTEAFF,TRBJ1-1,TRBV9,TRBD1,-
TGCAGTGCTAGAGAGACAGGGCACCAAGAGACCCAGTACTTC,CSARETGHQETQYF,TRBJ2-5,TRBV20-1,TRBD1,few
TGCAGTGTCGCCGGGGGCTATGGCTACACCTTC,CSVAGGYGYTF,TRBJ1-2,TRBV20-1,-,few
TGTGCCAGCAGCCTGGGGGGACAGGGCATCCAGCAGTACTTC,CASSLGGQGIQQYF,TRBJ2-4,TRBV9,TRBD1,-
TGTGCCAGCAATCGCAGGGCCTTACAAGAGACCCAGTACTTC,CASNRRALQETQYF,TRBJ2-5,TRBV7-2,-,-
TGCAGTGCTAGTTGGGGGTCGGGGATTCGAGAGACCCAGTACTTC,CSASWGSGIRETQYF,TRBJ2-5,TRBV20-1,-,-
TGCGCCAGCAGCCAAGAAGGCCAGGGGGCCGGGACCCAGTACTTC,CASSQEGQGAGTQYF,TRBJ2-5,TRBV4-1,TRBD1,-
TGTGCCAGCCTGTTGGGGACAGGATCTGGCTACACCTTC,CASLLGTGSGYTF,TRBJ1-2,TRBV19,TRBD1,-
TGTGCCAGCAGCGCCACCTACGAGCGGTACTTC,CASSATYERYF,TRBJ2-1,TRBV7-2,-,-